The 32 T cell receptor beta chains given below trace back to one sample, sequenced in a study of T cells in Graves' hyperthyroidism and ophthalmopathy (dated by TCRdb to between 2017 and 2020). The library was produced with multiplex PCR. TCRdb records Illumina HiSeq 2000 as the sequencer. Amplification of TCR beta CDR3 regions was carried out from RNA transcripts. The TCR CDR3 was subjected to a first round of RT-PCR using the HTBI primer set and the Qiagen OneStep RT-PCR kit. TCRdb reworked the public reads: Q25 trimming with fastp, MiXCR clone assembly, productive beta chains retained. Entries are consolidated by CDR3 protein sequence, retaining the most common genes and DNA. Across this sample there are about 560,000 distinct CDR3 sequences, with approximately 15% seen only once. About 18% of the sample comes from the top ten. The sample comprised blood. These receptors were taken from a woman aged 18-30 years with Graves' hyperthyroidism.

There are a few counts of this clonotype. The chain recombines TRBV19 with TRBJ1-1; perhaps TRBD1 as D (6 bases). The CDR3 runs 15 residues. Germline V gene sequence: CDR1 LNHDA, CDR2 SQIVND (reference sequence). Trimming pared 2 bases from V and 4 bases from J, leaving 14 bases between. The CDR3 sequence: CASSIIPQGFTEAFF. CDR3 nucleotides: TGTGCCAGTAGTATAATCCCACAGGGTTTCACTGAAGCTTTCTTT.

This clonotype appeared many times. This chain links TRBV11-2 with TRBJ2-5; 8 nucleotides line up with TRBD2. The germline V gene has CDR1 SGHAT and CDR2 FQNNGV. The CDR3 has 15 residues. The junction had 7 bases not matched to a gene; V was cut back by 3 bases and J by 4 bases. The CDR3 protein is CASSFFWTSRETQYF. The CDR3 DNA is TGTGCCAGCAGCTTCTTCTGGACTAGCAGAGAGACCCAGTACTTC. The full variable domain, completed using reference TRBV11-2 and TRBJ2-5, is EAGVAQSPRYKIIEKRQSVAFWCNPISGHATLYWYQQILGQGPKLLIQFQNNGVVDDSQLPKDRFSAERLKGVDSTLKIQPAKLEDSAVYLCASSFFWTSRETQYFGPGTRLLVL.

This chain uses TRBV5-4 with TRBJ2-1; 7 bases agree with TRBD2. The CDR3 extends over 11 amino acids. Trimming took 7 bases from V and 10 from J; bases not matched to a gene: 5. The germline V gene encodes CDR1 SGHNT and CDR2 YYREEE (reference sequence). This CDR3 reads CASGGGGEQFF. DNA of the CDR3: TGTGCCAGCGGCGGGGGAGGCGAGCAGTTCTTC.

In the case of this clonotype: Since no conserved phenylalanine or tryptophan closes the CDR3, a read error is the likely cause. This chain links TRBV2 with TRBJ2-2; TRBD2 agrees at 11 bases. The V gene's germline CDR1 is SNHLY and CDR2 FYNNEI. This CDR3 region has 14 residues. Trimming took 6 bases from V and 5 from J; bases not matched to a gene: 2. CDR3 coding DNA: TGTGCCAGCAGCGGACTAGCGGGTACCGGGGAGCTGTTTCTT. This sequence encodes CASSGLAGTGELFL.

This sequence joins TRBV3-1 and TRBJ2-3; 13 bases agree with TRBD2. The CDR3 has 18 residues. The junction had 8 bases not matched to a gene; V was cut back by 4 bases and J by 1 base. CDR1 is LGHDT, CDR2 YNNKEL, per germline (reference sequence). The DNA for the CDR3 is TGTGCCAGCAGCCCGACTAGCGGGGGGTTTCGGGGCACAGATACGCAGTATTTT. This translates into CASSPTSGGFRGTDTQYF.

V and J are TRBV7-2 and TRBJ2-1; D remains unclear. The V and J ends lost 5 bases and 9 bases respectively, with 11 bases between them. The CDR3 runs 12 residues. Germline loops: CDR1 SGHTA, CDR2 FQGNSA. The CDR3 region has the DNA TGTGCCAGCAGCGATTTTTTTGGTGAGCAGTTCTTC. Its translation: CASSDFFGEQFF.

This clonotype was observed many times. The chain employs TRBV2 and TRBJ2-5, with D maybe TRBD1 (5 bases). Trimming removed 9 bases from V and 1 base from J, with 12 bases in between. Looked up from germline, CDR1 is SNHLY and CDR2 is FYNNEI. The CDR3 spans 13 residues. The CDR3 sequence: CASQEGVQETQYF. The CDR3 DNA reads TGTGCCAGTCAAGAAGGGGTCCAAGAGACCCAGTACTTC.

The J gene is TRBJ2-1, the V gene TRBV5-1; 7 bases fit TRBD2. The germline V gene has CDR1 SGHRS and CDR2 YFSETQ. V shed 4 bases and J 7 bases; nucleotides not matched to a gene: 2. The CDR3 runs to 12 residues. The CDR3, as DNA: TGCGCCAGCAGCCAACTAGCGAATGAGCAGTTCTTC. Its protein product is CASSQLANEQFF.

About this clonotype itself: A single base separates this from a much larger clone, so it may be a read error. V usage is TRBV28 and J usage is TRBJ2-3; D ambiguous. CDR1 is MDHEN, CDR2 SYDVKM, per germline. The CDR3 runs to 14 residues. The chain's CDR3 is CAGSVYSGTDTQYF. The CDR3 coding sequence is TGTGCCGGCAGCGTCTACTCGGGCACAGATACGCAGTATTTT.

In its sample, this clonotype was seen a few times. J is TRBJ2-1 and V is TRBV10-2, with 9 positions matching TRBD2. Germline V lookup: CDR1 WSHSY, CDR2 SAAADI. Trimming took 0 bases from V and 4 from J; bases not matched to a gene: 4. This CDR3 has 16 residues. The CDR3 region is CASSESPLAGYNEQFF. The CDR3 bases are TGCGCCAGCAGTGAGTCCCCCCTAGCGGGGTACAATGAGCAGTTCTTC.

The chain recombines TRBV6-1 with TRBJ1-1; 8 bases fit TRBD1. V gave up 6 bases and J gave up 3 bases; unmatched junction bases: 6. Germline V gene sequence: CDR1 MNHNS, CDR2 SASEGT. This CDR3 comprises 14 residues. CDR3 sequence: CASRRTGRDTEAFF. The CDR3 DNA is TGTGCCAGCAGGAGGACAGGGAGGGACACTGAAGCTTTCTTT.

As to this clonotype: A much larger clone sits a single nucleotide away, making a read error possible. This chain joins TRBV5-5 and TRBJ2-1, with TRBD2 as a possible D gene (6 bases). Germline values: CDR1 SGHKS, CDR2 YYEKEE (reference sequence). CDR3 length: 14 amino acids. CDR3 in DNA: TGTGCCAGCAGCCCCCGGGAGCGGTACAATGGGCAGTTCTTC. Protein product: CASSPRERYNGQFF.

This clonotype has just a few counts. The chain has TRBV5-6 and TRBJ2-1; D gene ambiguous. The CDR3 extends over 15 amino acids. Germline CDR1 SGHDT, CDR2 YYEEEE. V lost 0 bases, J lost 3 bases, and 10 bases lay in between. The DNA for the CDR3 is TGTGCCAGCAGCTTGGGGTTTACGAACTACAATGAGCAGTTCTTC. The encoded protein is CASSLGFTNYNEQFF.

This clonotype was counted ten times or more. The chain recombines TRBV6-1 with TRBJ1-1, with TRBD1 matching over 7 bases. The CDR3 is 14 residues long. Germline loops: CDR1 MNHNS, CDR2 SASEGT. The ends lost 4 bases at V and 1 base at J; junction bases unmatched: 3. The CDR3 bases are TGTGCCAGCAGTGTCGACAGGGCGAACACTGAAGCTTTCTTT. This codes for CASSVDRANTEAFF.

The chain has TRBV20-1 and TRBJ1-1, with D uncertain. Trimming took 6 bases from V and 7 from J, leaving 18 bases between them. The CDR3 contains 13 residues. Germline loops: CDR1 DFQATT, CDR2 SNEGSKA (reference sequence). CDR3: CSADPTEYGEAFF. The CDR3 DNA follows: TGCAGTGCCGATCCCACGGAGTACGGTGAAGCTTTCTTT.

The sample holds a few counts of this clonotype. The chain uses TRBV25-1 and TRBJ2-7; 7 nucleotides agree with TRBD2. V dropped 1 base and J dropped 1; count of bases not matched to a gene: 7. This CDR3 has 16 amino acids. Germline values: CDR1 MGHDK, CDR2 SYGVNS. The CDR3, as DNA: TGTGCCAGCAGTGAATTAGGCCGGGAGGAGTCCTACGAGCAGTACTTC. This gives the protein CASSELGREESYEQYF.

Only a few counts were recorded for this clonotype. The chain is built from TRBV6-2 or TRBV6-3 and TRBJ2-1; no clear D. Germline V gene data show CDR1 as MNHEY and CDR2 as SVGEGT. This CDR3 region has 11 residues. Deletions cut 10 bases from V and 15 bases from J, with 19 bases between. Written as DNA, the CDR3 is TGTGCCACCACGGACGACATGAATCCGTTCTTC. This codes for CATTDDMNPFF.

This chain links TRBV5-1 with TRBJ2-7, with unresolved D. V was cut by 4 bases and J by 4 bases, with 15 bases left in between. Germline CDR1 reads SGHRS; CDR2 reads YFSETQ. The CDR3 sequence is 14 residues long. The CDR3 DNA reads as TGCGCCAGCAGCCCGGGTTGGTCCGGGTACGAGCAGTACTTC. It codes for CASSPGWSGYEQYF.

This clonotype has a handful of counts. The CDR3 region has the DNA TGCGCCAGCAGCCAAGAGACACTGAGACAGGCTCAGCCCCAGCATTTT. Encoded protein: CASSQETLRQAQPQHF. The chain carries TRBV4-1 and TRBJ1-5; maybe TRBD1 (6 bases). Trimming pared 0 bases from V and 6 bases from J, leaving 15 bases between. CDR3 length: 16 amino acids. Germline V gene sequence: CDR1 MGHRA, CDR2 YSYEKL.

At least ten counts were recorded for this clonotype. The V and J genes are TRBV5-1 and TRBJ1-5, with 7 bases aligning to TRBD1. This CDR3 is 15 amino acids long. In germline, CDR1 is SGHRS, CDR2 YFSETQ. After removal of 4 bases from V and 0 bases from J, the junction contained 4 bases not matched to a gene. CDR3 region: CASSLTGNSNQPQHF. Here the CDR3 DNA reads TGCGCCAGCAGCCTGACAGGGAATAGCAATCAGCCCCAGCATTTT.

The J gene is TRBJ2-7, the V gene TRBV7-2; 9 bases line up with TRBD2. CDR1 and CDR2 (germline): SGHTA, FQGNSA. The V segment lost 5 bases and the J segment 2 bases; nucleotides outside the gene matches: 7. CDR3 length: 15 amino acids. CDR3 nucleotide sequence: TGTGCCAGCAGCCCCGTAGCGGGAGCCACCTACGAGCAGTACTTC. As protein: CASSPVAGATYEQYF.

For this clonotype: One junction end does not reproduce the germline sequence, and a read error may be involved. The chain uses TRBV24-1 and TRBJ1-1; a possible D gene is TRBD1 (6 bases). Germline CDR1 KGHDR, CDR2 SFDVKD. This CDR3 contains 16 residues. CDR3 sequence reads: CATNDLTTGANTEAFF. Written as DNA, the CDR3 is TGTGCCACCAATGATTTAACCACGGGGGCGAACACTGAAGCTTTCTTT.

This clonotype was detected many times. The chain recombines TRBV7-2 with TRBJ2-3; 12 bases match TRBD2. The CDR3 length is 13 residues. Germline-derived CDR1 and CDR2 are SGHTA and FQGNSA. J was trimmed by 9 bases and V by 2 bases; bases with no gene match: 0. The CDR3 nucleotides read TGTGCCAGCAGCTTACTAGCGGGAGGGACGCAGTATTTT. As protein: CASSLLAGGTQYF.

The genes are TRBV28 and TRBJ2-3, with 9 bases aligning to TRBD1. V lost 6 bases to trimming and J lost 4 bases; unmatched junction nucleotides: 8. CDR1 and CDR2 from the germline V gene are MDHEN and SYDVKM. The length of the CDR3 is 15 residues. The CDR3 sequence is CASRGTGTGPDTQYF. CDR3 coding DNA: TGTGCCAGCAGGGGGACCGGGACAGGGCCAGATACGCAGTATTTT.

This chain uses TRBV7-9 with TRBJ2-2; D is unresolved. This CDR3 is 14 amino acids long. Germline-derived CDR1 and CDR2 are SEHNR and FQNEAQ (reference sequence). V shed 5 bases and J shed 3 bases, with 10 bases lying between them. CDR3: CASSDKTDTGELFF. The CDR3 region has the DNA TGTGCCAGCAGCGATAAGACGGACACCGGGGAGCTGTTTTTT.

This clonotype was counted ten times or more. The genes are TRBV28 and TRBJ2-5; D possibly corresponds to TRBD2 (6 bases). From germline, CDR1 is MDHEN and CDR2 SYDVKM. The CDR3 spans 15 residues. Deletions cut 1 base from V and 4 bases from J, with 13 bases between. DNA of the CDR3: TGTGCCAGCAGTTTATCCCCCGCGGGGACAGAGACCCAGTACTTC. It yields the protein CASSLSPAGTETQYF.

The chain links TRBV10-3 to TRBJ1-1; TRBD1 matches at 9 bases. J gave up 9 bases and V 4 bases, and 12 bases lay outside the gene matches. Germline CDR1 is ENHRY and CDR2 is SYGVKD. The CDR3 has 15 amino acids. In nucleotides, the CDR3 is TGTGCCATCAGTGGGTGGGGACAGGGTATCGCTAAAGCTTTCTTT. Amino acid sequence: CAISGWGQGIAKAFF.

This clonotype was detected many times. The gene calls are TRBV11-3 and TRBJ2-1, with TRBD2 matching 14 bases. Germline CDR1 is SGHNT and CDR2 is YENEEA. The CDR3 has 15 amino acids. Trimming took 5 bases from V and 7 from J; bases not matched to a gene: 4. The CDR3 here is CASSRTSGGRNEQFF. CDR3 nucleotides: TGTGCCAGCAGCCGGACTAGCGGGGGGAGGAATGAGCAGTTCTTC.

The rearrangement joins TRBV30 to TRBJ2-3, with TRBD2 matching 12 bases. The CDR3 has 15 amino acids. From germline, CDR1 is GTSNPN and CDR2 SVGIG (reference sequence). Trimming took 5 bases from V and 5 from J; bases not matched to a gene: 8. CDR3 DNA sequence: TGTGCCTGGGAGACTAGCGGGAGTGCGGGAGATACGCAGTATTTT. Amino acids: CAWETSGSAGDTQYF.

This clonotype was seen at least ten times. CDR3 sequence reads: CASSFGRGGQDTQYF. CDR3 coding DNA: TGTGCCAGCAGTTTTGGGCGGGGGGGCCAAGATACGCAGTATTTT. This rearrangement joins TRBV12-3 or TRBV12-4 to TRBJ2-3; 9 nucleotides line up with TRBD2. CDR3 size: 15 residues. The trim removed 3 bases at V and 5 bases at J, leaving 6 bases unmatched.

This clonotype has ten or more counts. This rearrangement joins TRBV7-9 to TRBJ2-1, with 11 bases that match TRBD2. This CDR3 contains 16 residues. With 6 bases clipped from V and 5 bases from J, the junction kept 9 bases outside the gene matches. Germline V gene lookup returns CDR1 SEHNR and CDR2 FQNEAQ (reference sequence). The DNA of the CDR3 is TGTGCCAGCAGATTTAGCGGGGGGGCTATTGACAATGAGCAGTTCTTC. Encoded protein: CASRFSGGAIDNEQFF.

The V and J genes are TRBV4-1 and TRBJ1-1, with D unresolved. Per germline, CDR1 MGHRA and CDR2 YSYEKL. The CDR3 has 12 amino acids. The V and J ends lost 5 bases and 6 bases respectively, with 10 bases between them. The CDR3 reads CASSVPSPEAFF. The CDR3 nucleotides read TGCGCCAGCAGCGTCCCCTCTCCTGAAGCTTTCTTT.